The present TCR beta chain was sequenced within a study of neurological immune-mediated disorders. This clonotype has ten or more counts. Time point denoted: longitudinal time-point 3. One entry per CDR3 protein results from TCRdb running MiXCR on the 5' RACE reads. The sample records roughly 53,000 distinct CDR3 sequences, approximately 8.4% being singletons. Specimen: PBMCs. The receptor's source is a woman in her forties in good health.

In DNA, the CDR3 is TGTGCCAGCAGTTTTCCTAGCGGGAGGGGATTGTTATATGAGCAGTTCTTC. This sequence encodes CASSFPSGRGLLYEQFF. The chain recombines TRBV12-3 or TRBV12-4 with TRBJ2-1, with TRBD2 matching 12 bases. Trimming cost V 3 bases and J 8 bases; bases outside gene matches: 11. The CDR3 consists of 17 residues.